This T cell receptor (beta chain) was captured by sequencing in a study of blood T cell repertoires in COVID-19. Looking at the study overall: COVID-19 samples, acute and convalescent, were from the United States, Italy and Spain.

This CDR3 spans 16 amino acids. Germline CDR1 reads MGHRA; CDR2 reads YSYEKL. The germline V and J ends were trimmed by 4 bases and 1 base, with 14 bases remaining between them. Authors' methods: The authors estimated nucleated cell counts from reference gene primer amplification. Method: immunoSEQ multiplex PCR; TCRdb's copy keeps in-frame clones and lacks some. V, J and clone size are those of that table, while D and trimming were read from the DNA. Among about 170,000 clones listed, 70% to 90% were seen once. This TCR came from a man aged 40-49 years who had recovered from COVID-19. The material sequenced was peripheral blood. This chain connects TRBV4-1 to TRBJ2-1; D is unclear. In DNA form, the CDR3 reads TGCGCCAGCAGCCTGGAAGTTAGGAGTTCCTACAATGAGCAGTTCTTC. Translating gives CASSLEVRSSYNEQFF.